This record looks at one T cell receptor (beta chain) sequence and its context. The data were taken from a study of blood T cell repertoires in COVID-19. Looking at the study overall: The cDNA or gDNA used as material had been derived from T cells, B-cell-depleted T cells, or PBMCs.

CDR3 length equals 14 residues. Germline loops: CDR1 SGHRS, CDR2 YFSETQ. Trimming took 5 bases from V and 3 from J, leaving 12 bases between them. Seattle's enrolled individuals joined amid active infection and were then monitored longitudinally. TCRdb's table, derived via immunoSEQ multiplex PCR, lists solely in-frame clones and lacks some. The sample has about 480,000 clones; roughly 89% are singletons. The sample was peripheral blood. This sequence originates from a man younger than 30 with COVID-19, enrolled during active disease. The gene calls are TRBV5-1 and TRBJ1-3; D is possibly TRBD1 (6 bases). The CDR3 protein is CASRLGTLGNTIYF. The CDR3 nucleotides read TGCGCCAGCAGGCTCGGGACACTTGGAAACACCATATATTTT.